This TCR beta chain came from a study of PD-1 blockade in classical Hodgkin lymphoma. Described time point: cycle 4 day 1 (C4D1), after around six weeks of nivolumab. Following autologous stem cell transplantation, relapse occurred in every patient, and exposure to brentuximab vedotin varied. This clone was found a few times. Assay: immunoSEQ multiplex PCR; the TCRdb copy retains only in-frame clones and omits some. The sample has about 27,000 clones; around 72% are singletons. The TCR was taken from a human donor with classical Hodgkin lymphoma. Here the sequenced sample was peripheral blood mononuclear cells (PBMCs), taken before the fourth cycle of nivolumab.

The CDR3 is CATGQGGQPQHF. DNA for the CDR3: TGTGCCACCGGACAGGGGGGACAGCCCCAGCATTTT. The chain employs TRBV19 and TRBJ1-5, with 10 positions matching TRBD1. The junction had 4 bases not matched to a gene; V was cut back by 10 bases and J by 7 bases. Germline V gene lookup returns CDR1 LNHDA and CDR2 SQIVND (reference sequence). The CDR3 covers 12 residues.